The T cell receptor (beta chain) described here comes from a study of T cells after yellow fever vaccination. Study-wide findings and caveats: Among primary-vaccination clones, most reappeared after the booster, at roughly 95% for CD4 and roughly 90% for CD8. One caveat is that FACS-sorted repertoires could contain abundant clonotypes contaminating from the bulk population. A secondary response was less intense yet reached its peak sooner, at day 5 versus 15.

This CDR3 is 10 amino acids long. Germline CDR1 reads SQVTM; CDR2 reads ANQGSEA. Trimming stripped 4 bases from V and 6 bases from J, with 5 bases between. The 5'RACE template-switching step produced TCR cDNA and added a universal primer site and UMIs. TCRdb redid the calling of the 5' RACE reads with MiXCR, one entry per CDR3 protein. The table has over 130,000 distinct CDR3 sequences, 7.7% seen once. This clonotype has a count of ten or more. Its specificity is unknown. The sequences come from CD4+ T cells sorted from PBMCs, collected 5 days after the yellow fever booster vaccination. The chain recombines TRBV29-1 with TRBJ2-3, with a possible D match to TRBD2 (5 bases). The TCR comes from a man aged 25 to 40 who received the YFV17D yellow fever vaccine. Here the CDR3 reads CSVGGDTQYF. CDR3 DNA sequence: TGCAGCGTTGGCGGGGATACGCAGTATTTT.